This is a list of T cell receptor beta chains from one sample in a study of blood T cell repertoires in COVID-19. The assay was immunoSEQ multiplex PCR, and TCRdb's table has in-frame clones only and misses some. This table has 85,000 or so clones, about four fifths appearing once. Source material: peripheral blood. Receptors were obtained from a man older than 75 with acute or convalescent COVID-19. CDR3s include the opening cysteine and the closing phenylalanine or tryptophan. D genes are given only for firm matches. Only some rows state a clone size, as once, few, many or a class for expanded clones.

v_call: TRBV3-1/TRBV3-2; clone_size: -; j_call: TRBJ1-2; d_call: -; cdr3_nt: TGTGCCAGCAGCCAACAGGGGTTAGGAGGCTACACCTTC; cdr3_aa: CASSQQGLGGYTF
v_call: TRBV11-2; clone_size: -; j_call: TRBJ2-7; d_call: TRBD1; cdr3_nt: TGTGCCAGCAGCTTACAGGGGGCCGCCTACGAGCAGTACTTC; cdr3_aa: CASSLQGAAYEQYF
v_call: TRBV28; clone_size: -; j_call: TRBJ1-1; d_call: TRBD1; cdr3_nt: TGTGCCAGCAGCCGACAGGGGAGCACTGAAGCTTTCTTT; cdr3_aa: CASSRQGSTEAFF
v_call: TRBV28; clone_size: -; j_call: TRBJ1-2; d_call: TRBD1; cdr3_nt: TGTGCCAGCAGCTCCGGGACAGGGGGCATCTATGGCTACACCTTC; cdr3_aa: CASSSGTGGIYGYTF
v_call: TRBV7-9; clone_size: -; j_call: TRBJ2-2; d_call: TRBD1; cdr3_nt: TGTGCCAGCAGCTTAACTCTGGGACAGGGGGCGAAAACCGGGGAGCTGTTTTTT; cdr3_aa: CASSLTLGQGAKTGELFF
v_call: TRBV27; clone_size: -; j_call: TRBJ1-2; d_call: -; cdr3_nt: TGTGCCAGCAGTTTATCCCAGGGATCTCCCGTGGGCTACACCTTC; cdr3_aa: CASSLSQGSPVGYTF
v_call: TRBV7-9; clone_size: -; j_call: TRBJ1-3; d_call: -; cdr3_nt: TGTGCCAGCAGCTCCCCGACTGCTATCTCTGGAAACACCATATATTTT; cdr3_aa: CASSSPTAISGNTIYF
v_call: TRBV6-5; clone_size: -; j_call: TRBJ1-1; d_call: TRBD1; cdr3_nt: TGTGCCAGCAGTTACTCGACTAGGGGGCGGAACACTGAAGCTTTCTTT; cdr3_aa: CASSYSTRGRNTEAFF
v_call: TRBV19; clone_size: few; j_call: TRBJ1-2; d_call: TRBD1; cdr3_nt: TGTGCCAGTAGGATGACAGGGTTCAACTATGGCTACACCTTC; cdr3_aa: CASRMTGFNYGYTF
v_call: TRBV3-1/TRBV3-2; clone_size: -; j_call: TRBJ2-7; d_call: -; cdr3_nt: TGTGCCAGCAGCTCTTACATCTTCTCCTACGAGCAGTACTTC; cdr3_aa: CASSSYIFSYEQYF
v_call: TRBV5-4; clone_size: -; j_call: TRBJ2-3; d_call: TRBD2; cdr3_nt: TGTGCCAGCAGCATTAGACTAGCGGGAGTTGGTACAGATACGCAGTATTTT; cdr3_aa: CASSIRLAGVGTDTQYF
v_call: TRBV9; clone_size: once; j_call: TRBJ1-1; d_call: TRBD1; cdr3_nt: TGTGCCAGCAGCGTAGTGCCAGGGGGAGCCACTGAAGCTTTCTTT; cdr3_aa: CASSVVPGGATEAFF
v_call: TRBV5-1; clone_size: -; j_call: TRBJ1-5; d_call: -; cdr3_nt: TGCGCCAGCAGCTTAGGGGGGGGGCCCGGCCAGCCCCAGCATTTT; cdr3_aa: CASSLGGGPGQPQHF
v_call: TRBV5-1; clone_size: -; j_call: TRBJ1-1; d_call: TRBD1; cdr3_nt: TGCGCCAGCAGCAAAACAGGGGGCGACGGGAACACTGAAGCTTTCTTT; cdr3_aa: CASSKTGGDGNTEAFF
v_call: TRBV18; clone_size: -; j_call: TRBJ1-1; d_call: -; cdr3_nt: TGTGCCAGCTCACCGGACAGCCTGAACACTGAAGCTTTCTTT; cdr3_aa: CASSPDSLNTEAFF
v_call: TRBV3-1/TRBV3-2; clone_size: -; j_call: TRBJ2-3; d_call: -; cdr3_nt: TGTGCCAGCAGCCAAGAAAATAGTCCCCCAGATACGCAGTATTTT; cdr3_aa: CASSQENSPPDTQYF
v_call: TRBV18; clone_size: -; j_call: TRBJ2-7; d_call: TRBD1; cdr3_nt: TGTGCCAGCGGACAGGGAAGCTCCTACGAGCAGTACTTC; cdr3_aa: CASGQGSSYEQYF
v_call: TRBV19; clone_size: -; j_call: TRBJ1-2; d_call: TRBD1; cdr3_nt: TGTGCCAGTAGTTCACCGCCAGGGGGCCAATCTAACTATGGCTACACCTTC; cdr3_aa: CASSSPPGGQSNYGYTF
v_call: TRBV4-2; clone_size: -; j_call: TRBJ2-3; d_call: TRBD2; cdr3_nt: TGTGCCAGCTCCTTCGGACTAGCGGGTCTCTCTAGCACAGATACGCAGTATTTT; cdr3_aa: CASSFGLAGLSSTDTQYF
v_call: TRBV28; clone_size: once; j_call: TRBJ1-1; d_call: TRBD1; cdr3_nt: TGTGCCAGCACCATTCCCGGGACAGTTGAAGCTTTCTTT; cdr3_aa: CASTIPGTVEAFF
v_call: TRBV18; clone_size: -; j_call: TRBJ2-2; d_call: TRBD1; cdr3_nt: TGTGCCAGCTCCCGAGGGACAGCCCTGAACACCGGGGAGCTGTTTTTT; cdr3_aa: CASSRGTALNTGELFF
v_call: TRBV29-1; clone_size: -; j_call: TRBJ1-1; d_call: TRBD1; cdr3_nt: TGCAGCGGGACGGACAGGGGACGAAACACTGAAGCTTTCTTT; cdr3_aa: CSGTDRGRNTEAFF
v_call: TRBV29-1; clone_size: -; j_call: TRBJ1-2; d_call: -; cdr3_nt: TGCAGCGTTATAGCTACTAACTATGGCTACACCTTC; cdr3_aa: CSVIATNYGYTF
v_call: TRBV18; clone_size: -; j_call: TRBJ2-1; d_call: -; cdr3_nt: TGTGCCAGCTCACCTTTCATCGCCGAACTAGCCTCGACCAATGAGCAGTTCTTC; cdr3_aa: CASSPFIAELASTNEQFF
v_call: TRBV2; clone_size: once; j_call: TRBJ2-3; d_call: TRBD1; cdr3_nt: TGTGCCAGCAGTGCGACAGGGTCTACCGCCCATACGCAGTATTTT; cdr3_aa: CASSATGSTAHTQYF
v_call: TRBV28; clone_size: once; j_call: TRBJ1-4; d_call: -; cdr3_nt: TGTGCCAGCAGTTACCCCGGTGGAGGTCATGAAAAACTGTTTTTT; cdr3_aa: CASSYPGGGHEKLFF
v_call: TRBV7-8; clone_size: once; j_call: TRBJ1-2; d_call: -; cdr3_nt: TGTGCCAGCAGCTTAGTCCTCGGGGGAGGACCTGAATATGGCTACACCTTC; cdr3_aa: CASSLVLGGGPEYGYTF
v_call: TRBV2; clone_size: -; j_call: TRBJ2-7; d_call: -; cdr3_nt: TGTGCCAGCAGTGAACGCGGACAGCTTCCCTACGAGCAGTACTTC; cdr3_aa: CASSERGQLPYEQYF
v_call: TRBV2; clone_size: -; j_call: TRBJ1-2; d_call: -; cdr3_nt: TGTGCCAGCAGTATGTCGTATGGCTACACCTTC; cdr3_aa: CASSMSYGYTF
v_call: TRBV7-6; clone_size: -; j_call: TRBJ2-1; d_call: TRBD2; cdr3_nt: TGTGCCAGCAGCCTAAGACTAGCGTCGACCCTCAATGAGCAGTTCTTC; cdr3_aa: CASSLRLASTLNEQFF
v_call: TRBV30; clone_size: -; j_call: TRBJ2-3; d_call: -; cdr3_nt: TGTGCCTGGAGTGAATGGGGCGGGAACACAGATACGCAGTATTTT; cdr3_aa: CAWSEWGGNTDTQYF
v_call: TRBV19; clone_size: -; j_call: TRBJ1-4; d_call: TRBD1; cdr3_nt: TGTGCCAGTAGTATGGGACAGAAGACGGGGGAAAAACTGTTTTTT; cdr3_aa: CASSMGQKTGEKLFF
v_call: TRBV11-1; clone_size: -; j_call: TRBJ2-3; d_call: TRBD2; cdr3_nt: TGTGCCAGCAGCCGGCGGGAGTCCACAGATACGCAGTATTTT; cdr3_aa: CASSRRESTDTQYF
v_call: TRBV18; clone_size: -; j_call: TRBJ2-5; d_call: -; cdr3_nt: TGTGCCAGCTCACCACTTCGAGAGACCCAGTACTTC; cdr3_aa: CASSPLRETQYF
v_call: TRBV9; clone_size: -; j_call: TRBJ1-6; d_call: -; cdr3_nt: TGTGCCAGCAGCGTCACAGATAATTCACCCCTCCACTTT; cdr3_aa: CASSVTDNSPLHF
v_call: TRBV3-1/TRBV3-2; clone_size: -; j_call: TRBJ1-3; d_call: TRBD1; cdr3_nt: TGTGCCAGCAGCCAAGAAGAGGGCAGGGGGCTAAACACCATATATTTT; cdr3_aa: CASSQEEGRGLNTIYF
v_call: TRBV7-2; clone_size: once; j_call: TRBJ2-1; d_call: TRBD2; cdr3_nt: TGTGCCAGCAGCTTAGCGCGAACGGGAGGGCCCTACAATGAGCAGTTCTTC; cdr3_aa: CASSLARTGGPYNEQFF
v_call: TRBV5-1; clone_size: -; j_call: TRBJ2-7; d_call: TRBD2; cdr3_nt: TGCGCCAGCAGCGGGGGTGTAGCGGGAGTATCCTACGAGCAGTACTTC; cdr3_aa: CASSGGVAGVSYEQYF
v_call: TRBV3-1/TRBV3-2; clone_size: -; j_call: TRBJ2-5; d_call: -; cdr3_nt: TGTGCCAGCAGCCGAGGGATCGGAGTAAGAGAGACCCAGTACTTC; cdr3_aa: CASSRGIGVRETQYF
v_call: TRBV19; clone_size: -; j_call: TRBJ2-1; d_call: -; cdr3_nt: TGTGCCAGTAGTAAGGGGGGGCAGGGGACCTACAATGAGCAGTTCTTC; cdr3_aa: CASSKGGQGTYNEQFF
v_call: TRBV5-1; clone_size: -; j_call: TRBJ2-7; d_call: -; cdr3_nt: TGCGCCAGCAGCGTGGACAGCGGGTACGAGCAGTACTTC; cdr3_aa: CASSVDSGYEQYF
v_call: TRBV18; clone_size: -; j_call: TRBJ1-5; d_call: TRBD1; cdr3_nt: TGTGCCAGCTCACAGGACAGGGGTGGTTCAGGTCAGCCCCAGCATTTT; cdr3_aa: CASSQDRGGSGQPQHF
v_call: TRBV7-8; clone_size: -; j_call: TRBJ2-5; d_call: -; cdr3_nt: TGTGCCAGCAGCTACAAACTGGACAGTGGAGAGACCCAGTACTTC; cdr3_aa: CASSYKLDSGETQYF
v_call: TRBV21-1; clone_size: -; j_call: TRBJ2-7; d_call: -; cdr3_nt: TGTGCCAGCAGCATCCACCGGACAGAATCCTACGAGCAGTACTTC; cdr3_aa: CASSIHRTESYEQYF
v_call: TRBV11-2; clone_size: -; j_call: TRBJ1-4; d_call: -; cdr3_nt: TGTGCCAGCAGCTTAGACGGGATTAATGAAAAACTGTTTTTT; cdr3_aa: CASSLDGINEKLFF
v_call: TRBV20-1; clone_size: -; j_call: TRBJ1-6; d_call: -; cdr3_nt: TGCAGTGCTAGTGAACAACAGGGTTCACCCCTCCACTTT; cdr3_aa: CSASEQQGSPLHF
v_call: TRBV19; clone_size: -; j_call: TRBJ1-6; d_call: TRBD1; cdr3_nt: TGTGCCAGTAGTCCCCTCCCTCCGGGACAGGGTGGCTCACCCCTCCACTTT; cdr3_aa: CASSPLPPGQGGSPLHF
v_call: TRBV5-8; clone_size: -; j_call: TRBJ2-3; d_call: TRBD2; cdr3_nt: TGTGCCAGCAGCTTGGAAGGACTAGCGGGAGATACGCAGTATTTT; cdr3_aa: CASSLEGLAGDTQYF
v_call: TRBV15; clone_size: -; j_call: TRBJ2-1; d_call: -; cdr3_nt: TGTGCCACCAGCAGCTACTCGAGCTCCTACAATGAGCAGTTCTTC; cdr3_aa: CATSSYSSSYNEQFF
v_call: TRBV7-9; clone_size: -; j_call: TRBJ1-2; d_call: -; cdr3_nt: TGTGCCAGCAACACCCTTAACTATGGCTACACCTTC; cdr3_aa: CASNTLNYGYTF
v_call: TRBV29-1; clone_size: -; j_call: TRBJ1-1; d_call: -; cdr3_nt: TGCAGCGTTGATAACAGCTTGAACACTGAAGCTTTCTTT; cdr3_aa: CSVDNSLNTEAFF
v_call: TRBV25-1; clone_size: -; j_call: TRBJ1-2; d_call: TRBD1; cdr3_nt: TGTGCCAGCAGTCTAGGACAGGGAGGTAACTCCGCTTATGGCTACACCTTC; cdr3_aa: CASSLGQGGNSAYGYTF
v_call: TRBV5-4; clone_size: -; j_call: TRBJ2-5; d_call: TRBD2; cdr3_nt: TGTGCCAGCAGCCCTAGCGGGAAAGAGACCCAGTACTTC; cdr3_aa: CASSPSGKETQYF
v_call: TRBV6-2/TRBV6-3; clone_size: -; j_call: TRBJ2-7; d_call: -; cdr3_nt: TGTGCCAGCAGTTACTCGATGGGCCTCTACGAGCAGTACTTC; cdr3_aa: CASSYSMGLYEQYF
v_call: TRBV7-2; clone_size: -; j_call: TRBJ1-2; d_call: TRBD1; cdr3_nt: TGTGCCAGCAGCTTGCGGGGGCCGGGACAGGGGGCTTATGGCTACACCTTC; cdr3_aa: CASSLRGPGQGAYGYTF
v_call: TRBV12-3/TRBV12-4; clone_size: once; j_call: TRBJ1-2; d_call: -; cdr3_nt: TGTGCCAGCAGACTTACAGGGAACTATGGCTACACCTTC; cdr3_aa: CASRLTGNYGYTF
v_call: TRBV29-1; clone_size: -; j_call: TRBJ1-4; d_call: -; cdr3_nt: TGCAGCGTTCAGAGGAGAAACGATGAAAAACTGTTTTTT; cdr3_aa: CSVQRRNDEKLFF